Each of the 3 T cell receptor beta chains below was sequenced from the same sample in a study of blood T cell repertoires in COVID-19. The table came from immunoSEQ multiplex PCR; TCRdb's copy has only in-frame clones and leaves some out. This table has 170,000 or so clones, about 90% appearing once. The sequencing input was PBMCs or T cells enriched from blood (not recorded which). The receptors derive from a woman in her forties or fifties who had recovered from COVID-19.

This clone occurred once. The CDR3 coding sequence is TGTGCCAGCAGCTTAAAGGCGGGAGTACCCTCTGGGGCCAACGTCCTGACTTTC. Translation: CASSLKAGVPSGANVLTF. The chain uses TRBV7-3 and TRBJ2-6, with 7 bases that match TRBD2. Germline-derived CDR1 and CDR2 are SGHTA and FQGTGA. The CDR3 consists of 18 residues. V was clipped by 1 base and J by 0 bases; unmatched bases: 6.

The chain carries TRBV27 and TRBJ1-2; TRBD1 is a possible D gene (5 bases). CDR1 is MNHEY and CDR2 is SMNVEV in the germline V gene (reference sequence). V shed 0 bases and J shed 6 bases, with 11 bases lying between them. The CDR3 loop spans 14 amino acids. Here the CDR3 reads CASSLSRGWNGYTF. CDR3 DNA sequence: TGTGCCAGCAGTTTATCCCGGGGGTGGAATGGCTACACCTTC.

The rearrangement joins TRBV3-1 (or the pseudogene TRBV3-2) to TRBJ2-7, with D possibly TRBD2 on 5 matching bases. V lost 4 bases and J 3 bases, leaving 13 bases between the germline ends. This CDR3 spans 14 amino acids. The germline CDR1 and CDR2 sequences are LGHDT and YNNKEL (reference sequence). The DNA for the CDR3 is TGTGCCAGCAGCCGGTACCAGAGGGTCTACGAGCAGTACTTC. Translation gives CASSRYQRVYEQYF.